The present T cell receptor (beta chain) was sequenced within a study of CD8 T cells in ankylosing spondylitis (dated by TCRdb to the late 2010s). Some background on the complete study: The study set out to find disease-linked TCR variants by profiling T cell receptor beta repertoires in ankylosing spondylitis patients and healthy donors. In total, the full study cohort was made up of some 100 healthy donors and about two dozen ankylosing spondylitis patients. Samples of peripheral blood were taken, and for ankylosing spondylitis patients, synovial fluid was collected as well. General findings and caveats noted by the study authors: A CD8+ phenotype was shown by the disease-linked clones, which were found at relatively low frequencies in peripheral blood. Some motif variants were previously reported in synovial fluid and blood of reactive arthritis patients, suggesting common disease-initiation mechanisms. According to the report, matched synovial fluid samples from ankylosing spondylitis patients were significantly enriched for the disease-linked clones. Blood from ankylosing spondylitis patients appeared to be characterized by a TCR beta motif composed of several highly homologous amino acid variants.

To note about this clonotype: Its antigen remains unidentified. No much larger clonotype is one base removed from it; base qualities were not supplied.

From cysteine to phenylalanine, the CDR3 is 14 amino acids long. Only the CDR3 portion is preserved as DNA: 42 bases, with reading frame beginning at the first base. CDR1 SGDLS and CDR2 YYNGEE are derived from the germline V gene. V sheds 0 bases and J sheds 7 bases, leaving 10 bases between their ends. Data came from an Illumina HiSeq 2500. TCR beta libraries were prepared by quantitative 5'-RACE with molecular barcodes. Under the source paper's analysis protocol: Disease-linked TCR variants were identified with a new computational method built on a probabilistic model of VDJ rearrangement. TCRdb ran its own pipeline on the public reads, namely fastp trimming at Q25 and MiXCR clone calling, and kept in-frame beta chains. Rows matching on CDR3 protein sequence are summarized as one entry with the most common DNA and genes. Here the V and J calls rest on TCRdb's processing, not on the authors' analysis. Recorded for this sample are around 480,000 distinct CDR3 sequences; roughly 18% of them occurred a single time. Of the sample, approximately 1% falls within the top ten clones.

The sequenced sample consisted of blood, either unsorted or a sorted T cell fraction (not recorded which). The rearranged segments are TRBV9 and TRBJ2-2; a tentative D match to TRBD2 spans 5 bases. This clonotype originated in a male donor with ankylosing spondylitis. The nucleotides are TGTGCCAGCAGCGTAGTGGCTAGCCACGGGGAGCTGTTTTTT. Translated, this gives CASSVVASHGELFF.